One and the same sample provided the 16 T cell receptor beta chains below, sequenced in a study of blood T cell repertoires in COVID-19. Sequencing used immunoSEQ multiplex PCR; TCRdb keeps in-frame clones, though not all of them. The repertoire includes some 160,000 clones, roughly 84% of them detected once, and approximately 8.4% sits in the top ten. The sample was PBMCs or T cells enriched from blood (not recorded which). The receptors stem from a woman aged 45-59 years who had recovered from COVID-19.

J is TRBJ1-1 and V is TRBV6-5, with 7 bases lining up with TRBD1. Germline values: CDR1 MNHEY, CDR2 SVGAGI. The V gene end was trimmed by 0 bases and the J gene end by 6 bases; junction bases not matched to a gene: 4. The CDR3 totals 14 residues. The CDR3 nucleotides read TGTGCCAGCAGTTACTCGGGGACAGCAGCTGAAGCTTTCTTT. Protein product: CASSYSGTAAEAFF.

The chain has TRBV3-1 (or the pseudogene TRBV3-2) and TRBJ1-5, with D tentatively TRBD1 (6 bases). The CDR3 totals 15 residues. Germline V gene lookup returns CDR1 LGHDT and CDR2 YNNKEL (reference sequence). The V gene lost 1 base and the J gene lost 2 bases, with 9 bases spanning the gap. In DNA form, the CDR3 reads TGTGCCAGCAGCCAAGGCAGGGGTGGCAATCAGCCCCAGCATTTT. Translation gives CASSQGRGGNQPQHF.

The chain couples TRBV24-1 to TRBJ2-7; D is unresolved. Germline-derived CDR1 and CDR2 are KGHDR and SFDVKD. The CDR3 length is 13 residues. Trimming stripped 8 bases from V and 2 bases from J, with 12 bases between. The DNA for the CDR3 is TGTGCCACCAAGCTCCGGTCAACCTACGAGCAGTACTTC. It codes for CATKLRSTYEQYF.

V is TRBV7-2 and J is TRBJ2-6; D gene uncertain. V shed 5 bases and J shed 0 bases, with 5 bases lying between them. In germline, CDR1 is SGHTA, CDR2 FQGNSA. This CDR3 spans 14 amino acids. The CDR3, as DNA: TGTGCCAGCAGCCCCAACTCTGGGGCCAACGTCCTGACTTTC. Translation: CASSPNSGANVLTF.

This chain links TRBV4-2 with TRBJ1-6; possibly TRBD1 for D (5 bases). Between the trimmed V and J ends, which lost 3 bases and 10 bases, there was a span of 19 bases. Germline loops: CDR1 LGHNA, CDR2 YNFKEQ. The CDR3 has 16 amino acids. The CDR3: CASSQEGRSTWSPLHF. The CDR3 nucleotides read TGTGCCAGCAGCCAGGAGGGACGGTCCACTTGGTCACCCCTCCACTTT.

This chain links TRBV10-3 with TRBJ2-6; D is perhaps TRBD1 (5 bases). The CDR3 extends over 16 amino acids. Trimming took off 4 bases at V and 3 bases at J, with 13 bases between the two ends. Germline V lookup: CDR1 ENHRY, CDR2 SYGVKD. The CDR3 sequence: CAISGSQVIGANVLTF. The CDR3 nucleotides read TGTGCCATCAGTGGGTCACAGGTCATTGGGGCCAACGTCCTGACTTTC.

This chain joins TRBV5-5 and TRBJ1-2, with 8 bases lining up with TRBD1. The CDR3 contains 18 residues. V dropped 3 bases and J dropped 6; count of bases not matched to a gene: 19. Germline assignment: CDR1 SGHKS and CDR2 YYEKEE (reference sequence). The CDR3 loop reads CASSSIGAGGIGVDGYTF. The CDR3 DNA follows: TGTGCCAGCAGCTCCATCGGGGCAGGGGGCATTGGAGTTGATGGCTACACCTTC.

V and J are TRBV28 and TRBJ2-1; 11 bases match TRBD2. With V trimmed by 7 bases and J by 9 bases, 11 bases remained unmatched. This CDR3 spans 15 amino acids. Germline V lookup: CDR1 MDHEN, CDR2 SYDVKM. CDR3 DNA sequence: TGTGCCAGCACCCTTACTAGCGGGAGAGACGGTGAGCAGTTCTTC. Translated: CASTLTSGRDGEQFF.

The genes are TRBV5-1 and TRBJ1-1; maybe TRBD1 (5 bases). The CDR3 runs to 16 residues. V lost 4 bases and J 0 bases, leaving 16 bases between the germline ends. Germline V gives CDR1 SGHRS, CDR2 YFSETQ. The CDR3 protein is CASSPYVQGMNTEAFF. The CDR3 DNA sequence: TGCGCCAGCAGCCCCTACGTCCAGGGCATGAACACTGAAGCTTTCTTT.

The chain joins TRBV21-1 to TRBJ2-2; the listed D gene, TRBD2, was not tested against the DNA. TRBV21-1 is described as a pseudogene. The CDR3 totals 17 residues. CDR3 protein: CASSKDRERLPTGELFF. CDR3 DNA sequence: TGTGCCAGCAGCAAAGATCGGGAGCGCCTGCCCACCGGGGAGCTGTTTTTT.

The chain is built from TRBV7-9 and TRBJ2-1; 12 bases map to TRBD2. The CDR3 covers 17 residues. The germline gives CDR1 SEHNR, CDR2 FQNEAQ (reference sequence). Trimming took 5 bases from V and 4 from J; bases not matched to a gene: 9. The CDR3 loop reads CASSTSTSGGLYNEQFF. The CDR3 nucleotides read TGTGCCAGCAGCACTTCGACTAGCGGGGGTCTTTACAATGAGCAGTTCTTC.

This clone occurred a few times. At one end, the junction sequence differs from germline, possibly due to a read error. The chain is built from TRBV5-3 and TRBJ1-2; 10 positions match TRBD1. TRBV5-3 is reported as an ORF; its role is uncertain. CDR3 size: 14 residues. The CDR3 nucleotides are TGTGCCAGAAGCATACAAATCCCGGGACAGGGGTTATTATTC. Its translation: CARSIQIPGQGLLF.

In its sample, this clone was seen many times. V and J are TRBV7-9 and TRBJ2-1; a possible D gene is TRBD2 (7 bases). The CDR3 is 16 amino acids. Germline assignment: CDR1 SEHNR and CDR2 FQNEAQ (reference sequence). The V and J ends lost 6 bases and 4 bases respectively, with 19 bases between them. The chain's CDR3 is CASSLPGGQLYNEQFF. The CDR3 DNA sequence: TGTGCCAGCAGTCTCCCGGGGGGCCAATTGTACAATGAGCAGTTCTTC.

V and J are TRBV18 and TRBJ1-1; 9 bases line up with TRBD1. This CDR3 is built from 13 residues. Germline V CDR1 and CDR2: KGHSH, LQKENI. Trimming cost V 2 bases and J 10 bases; bases outside gene matches: 5. The CDR3 region is CASSPGTGSVAFF. The CDR3 nucleotides are TGTGCCAGCTCACCAGGGACAGGGTCTGTAGCTTTCTTT.

This clone was seen a handful of times. This chain connects TRBV7-2 to TRBJ2-2; no firm D call. Germline V gene data show CDR1 as SGHTA and CDR2 as FQGNSA. V gave up 3 bases and J gave up 0 bases, with 8 bases separating them. This CDR3 region has 15 residues. CDR3 nucleotide sequence: TGTGCCAGCAGCTTCGGTCCGTCGAACACCGGGGAGCTGTTTTTT. This codes for CASSFGPSNTGELFF.

The rearrangement joins TRBV24-1 to TRBJ2-3; perhaps TRBD1 as D (5 bases). Germline CDR1 is KGHDR and CDR2 is SFDVKD. Deletions cut 3 bases from V and 3 bases from J, with 12 bases between. CDR3 length equals 15 residues. CDR3 bases: TGTGCCACCAGTGATGACAGTGCGGATACAGATACGCAGTATTTT. Its translation is CATSDDSADTDTQYF.